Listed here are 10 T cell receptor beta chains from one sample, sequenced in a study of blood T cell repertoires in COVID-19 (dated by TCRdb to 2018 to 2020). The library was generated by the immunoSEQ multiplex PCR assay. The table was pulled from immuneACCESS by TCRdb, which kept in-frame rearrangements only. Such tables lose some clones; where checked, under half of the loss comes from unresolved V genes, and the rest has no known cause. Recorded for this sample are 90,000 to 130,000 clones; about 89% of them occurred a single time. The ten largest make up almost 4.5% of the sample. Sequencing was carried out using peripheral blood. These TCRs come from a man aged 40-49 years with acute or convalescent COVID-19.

The CDR3 loop is CASSSGTGGAYYGYTF. The CDR3 DNA follows: TGTGCCAGCAGTTCCGGGACAGGGGGCGCTTACTATGGCTACACCTTC. The chain has TRBV27 and TRBJ1-2; 12 positions match TRBD1. This CDR3 has 16 amino acids. The germline V gene encodes CDR1 MNHEY and CDR2 SMNVEV (reference sequence). With V trimmed by 4 bases and J by 3 bases, 6 bases remained unmatched.

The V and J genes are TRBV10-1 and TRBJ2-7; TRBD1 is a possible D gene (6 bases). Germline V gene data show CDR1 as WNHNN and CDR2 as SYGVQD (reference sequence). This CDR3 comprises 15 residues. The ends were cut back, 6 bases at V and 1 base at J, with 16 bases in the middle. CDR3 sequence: CASRNRELRSYEQYF. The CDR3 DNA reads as TGCGCCAGCAGAAACAGGGAGTTGAGGTCCTACGAGCAGTACTTC.

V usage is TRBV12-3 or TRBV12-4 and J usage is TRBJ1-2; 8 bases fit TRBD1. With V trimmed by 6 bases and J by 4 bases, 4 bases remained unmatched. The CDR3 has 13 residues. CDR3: CASSRDRGYGYTF. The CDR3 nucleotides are TGTGCCAGCAGCCGAGACAGGGGCTATGGCTACACCTTC.

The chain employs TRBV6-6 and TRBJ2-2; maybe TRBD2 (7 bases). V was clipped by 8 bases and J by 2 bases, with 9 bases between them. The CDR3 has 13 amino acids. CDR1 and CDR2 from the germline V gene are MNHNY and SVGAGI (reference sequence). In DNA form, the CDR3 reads TGTGCCAGCGGGGGGGCCAACACCGGGGAGCTGTTTTTT. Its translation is CASGGANTGELFF.

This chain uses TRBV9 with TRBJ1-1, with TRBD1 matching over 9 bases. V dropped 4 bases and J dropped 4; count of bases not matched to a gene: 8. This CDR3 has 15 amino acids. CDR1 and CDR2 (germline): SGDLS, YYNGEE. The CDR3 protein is CASSPGTGSVTEAFF. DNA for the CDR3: TGTGCCAGCAGCCCCGGGACAGGGAGTGTCACTGAAGCTTTCTTT. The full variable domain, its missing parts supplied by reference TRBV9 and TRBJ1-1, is DSGVTQTPKHLITATGQRVTLRCSPRSGDLSVYWYQQSLDQGLQFLIQYYNGEERAKGNILERFSAQQFPDLHSELNLSSLELGDSALYFCASSPGTGSVTEAFFGQGTRLTVV.

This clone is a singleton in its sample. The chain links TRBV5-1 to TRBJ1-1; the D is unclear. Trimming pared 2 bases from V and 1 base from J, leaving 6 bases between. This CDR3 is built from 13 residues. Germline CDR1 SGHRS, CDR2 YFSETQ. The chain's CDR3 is CASSLKQNTEAFF. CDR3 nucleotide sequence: TGCGCCAGCAGCTTAAAACAGAACACTGAAGCTTTCTTT.

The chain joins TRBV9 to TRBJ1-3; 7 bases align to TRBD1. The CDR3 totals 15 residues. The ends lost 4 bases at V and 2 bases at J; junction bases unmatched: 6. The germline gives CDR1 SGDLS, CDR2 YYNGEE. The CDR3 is CASSSRTGPGNTIYF. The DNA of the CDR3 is TGTGCCAGCAGCTCTCGGACAGGCCCTGGAAACACCATATATTTT.

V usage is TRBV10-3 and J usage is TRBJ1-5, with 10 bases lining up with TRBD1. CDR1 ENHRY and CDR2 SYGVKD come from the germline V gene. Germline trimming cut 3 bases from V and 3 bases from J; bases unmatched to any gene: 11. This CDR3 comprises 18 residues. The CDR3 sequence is CAISEGGQGIGNNQPQHF. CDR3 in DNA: TGTGCCATCAGTGAAGGGGGACAGGGGATTGGGAACAATCAGCCCCAGCATTTT.

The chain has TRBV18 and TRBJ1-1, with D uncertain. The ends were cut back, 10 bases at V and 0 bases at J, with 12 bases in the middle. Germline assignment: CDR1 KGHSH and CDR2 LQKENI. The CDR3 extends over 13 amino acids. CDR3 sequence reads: CATFETLNTEAFF. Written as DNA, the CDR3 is TGTGCCACCTTTGAAACTCTGAACACTGAAGCTTTCTTT.

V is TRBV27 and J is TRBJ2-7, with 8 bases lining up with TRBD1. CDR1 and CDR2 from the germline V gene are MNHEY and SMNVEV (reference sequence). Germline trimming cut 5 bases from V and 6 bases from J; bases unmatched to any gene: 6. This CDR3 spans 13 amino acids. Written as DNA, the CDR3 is TGTGCCAGCAGTCCTTCCGGGACAGGCGAGCAGTACTTC. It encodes CASSPSGTGEQYF.